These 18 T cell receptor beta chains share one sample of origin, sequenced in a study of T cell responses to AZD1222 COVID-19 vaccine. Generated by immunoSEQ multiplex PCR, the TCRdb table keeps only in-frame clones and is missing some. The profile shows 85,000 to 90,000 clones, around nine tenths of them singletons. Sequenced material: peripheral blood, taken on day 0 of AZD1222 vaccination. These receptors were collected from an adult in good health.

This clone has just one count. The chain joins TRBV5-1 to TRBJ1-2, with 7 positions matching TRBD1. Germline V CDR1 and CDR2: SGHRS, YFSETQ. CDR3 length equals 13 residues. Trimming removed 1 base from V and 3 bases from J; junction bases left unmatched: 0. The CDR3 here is CASSLTGDYGYTF. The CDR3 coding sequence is TGCGCCAGCAGCTTGACAGGGGACTATGGCTACACCTTC.

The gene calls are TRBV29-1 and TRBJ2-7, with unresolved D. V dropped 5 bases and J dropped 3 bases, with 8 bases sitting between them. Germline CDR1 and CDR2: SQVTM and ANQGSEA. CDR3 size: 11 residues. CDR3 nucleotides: TGCAGCGTTTTAACCCTCTACGAGCAGTACTTC. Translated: CSVLTLYEQYF.

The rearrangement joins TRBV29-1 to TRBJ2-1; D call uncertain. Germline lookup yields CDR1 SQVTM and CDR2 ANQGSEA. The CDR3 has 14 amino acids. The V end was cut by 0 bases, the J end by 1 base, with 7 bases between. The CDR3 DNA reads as TGCAGCGTTGAAGATAGGGATTCCTACAATGAGCAGTTCTTC. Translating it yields CSVEDRDSYNEQFF.

The CDR3: CASKGQGNGYTF. The CDR3 coding sequence is TGTGCCAGCAAGGGACAGGGGAATGGCTACACCTTC. The gene calls are TRBV2 and TRBJ1-2, with 10 bases matching TRBD1. Germline CDR1 and CDR2: SNHLY and FYNNEI. The CDR3 has 12 amino acids. V trimming: 7 bases; J trimming: 6 bases; junction bases outside the gene matches: 2.

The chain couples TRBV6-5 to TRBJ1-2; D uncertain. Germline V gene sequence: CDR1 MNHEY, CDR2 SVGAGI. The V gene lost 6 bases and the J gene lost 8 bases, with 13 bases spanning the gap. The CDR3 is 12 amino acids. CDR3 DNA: TGTGCCAGCAGCGACCCCACAATCGGCTACACCTTC. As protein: CASSDPTIGYTF.

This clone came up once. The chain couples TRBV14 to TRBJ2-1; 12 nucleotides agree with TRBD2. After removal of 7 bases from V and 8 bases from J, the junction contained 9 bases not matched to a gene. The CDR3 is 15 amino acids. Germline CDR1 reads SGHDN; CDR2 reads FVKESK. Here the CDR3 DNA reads TGTGCCAGCATAGCGCTAGCGGGAGGGGGGTATGAGCAGTTCTTC. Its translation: CASIALAGGGYEQFF.

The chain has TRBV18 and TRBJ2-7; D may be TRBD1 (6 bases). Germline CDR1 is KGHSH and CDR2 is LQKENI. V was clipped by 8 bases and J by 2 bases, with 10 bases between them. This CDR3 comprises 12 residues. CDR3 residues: CASGQGTYEQYF. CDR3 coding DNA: TGTGCCAGCGGTCAGGGGACCTACGAGCAGTACTTC.

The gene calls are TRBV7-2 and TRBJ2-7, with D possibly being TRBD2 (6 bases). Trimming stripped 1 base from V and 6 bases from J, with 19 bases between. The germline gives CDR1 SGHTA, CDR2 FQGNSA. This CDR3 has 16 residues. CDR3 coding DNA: TGTGCCAGCAGCTTAGGGTCTGGGGTCCTGCGGGGCGAGCAGTACTTC. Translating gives CASSLGSGVLRGEQYF. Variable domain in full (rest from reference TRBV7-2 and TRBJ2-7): GAGVSQSPSNKVTEKGKDVELRCDPISGHTALYWYRQSLGQGLEFLIYFQGNSAPDKSGLPSDRFSAERTGGSVSTLTIQRTQQEDSAVYLCASSLGSGVLRGEQYFGPGTRLTVT.

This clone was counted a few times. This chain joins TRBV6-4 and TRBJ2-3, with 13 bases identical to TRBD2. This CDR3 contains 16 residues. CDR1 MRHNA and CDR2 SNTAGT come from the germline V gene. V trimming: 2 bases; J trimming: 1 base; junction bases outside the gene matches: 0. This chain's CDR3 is CASSDGTSGGTDTQYF. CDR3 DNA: TGTGCCAGCAGTGACGGGACTAGCGGGGGCACAGATACGCAGTATTTT.

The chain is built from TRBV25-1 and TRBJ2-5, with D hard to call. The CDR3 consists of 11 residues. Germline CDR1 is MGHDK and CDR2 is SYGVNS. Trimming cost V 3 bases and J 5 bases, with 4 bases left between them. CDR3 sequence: CASSEGETQYF. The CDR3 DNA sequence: TGTGCCAGCAGTGAGGGTGAGACCCAGTACTTC.

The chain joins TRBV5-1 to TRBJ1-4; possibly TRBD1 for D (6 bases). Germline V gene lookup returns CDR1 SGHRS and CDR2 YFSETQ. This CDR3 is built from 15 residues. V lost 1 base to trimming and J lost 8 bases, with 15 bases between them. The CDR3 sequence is CASSLTTGGGEKLFF. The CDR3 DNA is TGCGCCAGCAGCTTGACGACAGGCGGGGGAGAAAAACTGTTTTTT. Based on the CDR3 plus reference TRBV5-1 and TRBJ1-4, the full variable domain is KAGVTQTPRYLIKTRGQQVTLSCSPISGHRSVSWYQQTPGQGLQFLFEYFSETQRNKGNFPGRFSGRQFSNSRSEMNVSTLELGDSALYLCASSLTTGGGEKLFFGSGTQLSVL.

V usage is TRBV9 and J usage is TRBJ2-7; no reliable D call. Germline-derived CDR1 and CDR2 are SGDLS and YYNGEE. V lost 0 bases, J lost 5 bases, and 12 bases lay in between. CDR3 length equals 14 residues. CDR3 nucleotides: TGTGCCAGCAGCGTAGACGGTCGGGCGGACGAGCAGTACTTC. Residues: CASSVDGRADEQYF. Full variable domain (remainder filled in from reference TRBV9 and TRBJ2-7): DSGVTQTPKHLITATGQRVTLRCSPRSGDLSVYWYQQSLDQGLQFLIQYYNGEERAKGNILERFSAQQFPDLHSELNLSSLELGDSALYFCASSVDGRADEQYFGPGTRLTVT.

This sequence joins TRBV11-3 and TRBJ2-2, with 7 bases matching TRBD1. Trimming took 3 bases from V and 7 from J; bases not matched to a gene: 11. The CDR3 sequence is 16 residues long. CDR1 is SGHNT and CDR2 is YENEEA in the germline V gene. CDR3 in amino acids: CASSFGPTGKSGELFF. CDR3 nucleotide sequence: TGTGCCAGCAGCTTCGGTCCGACAGGGAAGAGCGGGGAGCTGTTTTTT.

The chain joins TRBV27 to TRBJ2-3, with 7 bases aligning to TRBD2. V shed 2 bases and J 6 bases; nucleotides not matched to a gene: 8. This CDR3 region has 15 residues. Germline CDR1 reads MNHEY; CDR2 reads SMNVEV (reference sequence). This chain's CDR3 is CASSLGGSGGDTQYF. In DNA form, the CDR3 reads TGTGCCAGCAGTTTAGGCGGGAGTGGGGGGGATACGCAGTATTTT.

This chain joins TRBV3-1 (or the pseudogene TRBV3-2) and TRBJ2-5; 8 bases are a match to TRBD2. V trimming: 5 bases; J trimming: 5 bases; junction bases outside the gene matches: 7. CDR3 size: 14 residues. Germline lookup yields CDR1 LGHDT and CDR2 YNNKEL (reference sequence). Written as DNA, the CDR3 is TGTGCCAGCAGCTCGGGACTAGGTGTGGAGACCCAGTACTTC. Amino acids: CASSSGLGVETQYF.

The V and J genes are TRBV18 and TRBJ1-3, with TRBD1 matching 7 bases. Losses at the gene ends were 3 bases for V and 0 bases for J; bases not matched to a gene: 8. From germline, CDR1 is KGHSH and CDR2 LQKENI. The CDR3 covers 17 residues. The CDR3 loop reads CASSPPLGTVSGNTIYF. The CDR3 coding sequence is TGTGCCAGCTCACCGCCGCTGGGGACAGTCTCTGGAAACACCATATATTTT.

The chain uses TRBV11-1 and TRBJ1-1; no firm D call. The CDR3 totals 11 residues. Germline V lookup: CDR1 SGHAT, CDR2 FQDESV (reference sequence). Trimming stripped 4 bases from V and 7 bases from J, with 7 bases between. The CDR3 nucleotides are TGTGCCAGCAGCTCTATGGGTGAAGCTTTCTTT. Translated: CASSSMGEAFF.

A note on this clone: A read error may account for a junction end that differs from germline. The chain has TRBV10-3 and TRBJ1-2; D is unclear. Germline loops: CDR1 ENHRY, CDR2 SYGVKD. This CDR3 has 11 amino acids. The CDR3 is CAISEGLLMAF. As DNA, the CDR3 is TGTGCCATCAGTGAGGGACTGCTTATGGCCTTC.